Presented here are 27 T cell receptor beta chains from one specimen sequenced in a study of T cell changes during pregnancy in multiple sclerosis. Assay used: immunoSEQ multiplex PCR; TCRdb lists only in-frame clones, some missing. The profile covers fewer than 95,000 clones, with approximately 95% appearing a single time and about 3.9% taken by the ten largest. The specimen was peripheral blood, collected in the first trimester of pregnancy. These receptors all stem from a female donor with multiple sclerosis, enrolled in a pregnancy study.

The chain uses TRBV10-2 and TRBJ1-1; possibly TRBD1 for D (5 bases). Germline V gives CDR1 WSHSY, CDR2 SAAADI. The V gene lost 2 bases and the J gene lost 5 bases, with 9 bases spanning the gap. The CDR3 has 13 residues. CDR3 bases: TGCGCCAGCAGTGAGAGGGGATGGACTGAAGCTTTCTTT. Its translation is CASSERGWTEAFF.

This chain connects TRBV11-1 to TRBJ2-3, with TRBD2 matching 11 bases. The CDR3 totals 16 residues. The germline CDR1 and CDR2 sequences are SGHAT and FQDESV (reference sequence). V trimming: 5 bases; J trimming: 4 bases; junction bases outside the gene matches: 8. CDR3 DNA: TGTGCCAGCAGCGACCTTAGCGGGGGGGCCGCAGATACGCAGTATTTT. This translates into CASSDLSGGAADTQYF.

Here the CDR3 reads CASSLSPGTGVNIQYF. The CDR3 coding sequence is TGTGCCAGCAGTTTATCCCCCGGGACAGGGGTAAACATTCAGTACTTC. This chain connects TRBV27 to TRBJ2-4, with 10 bases that match TRBD1. Germline-derived CDR1 and CDR2 are MNHEY and SMNVEV (reference sequence). Trimming at V came to 0 bases and at J to 6 bases, leaving 5 bases not matched to a gene. The length of the CDR3 is 16 residues.

The V call is TRBV4-1, the J call TRBJ1-2; maybe TRBD1 (6 bases). The CDR3 loop spans 15 amino acids. The ends were cut back, 0 bases at V and 6 bases at J, with 14 bases in the middle. CDR1 is MGHRA and CDR2 is YSYEKL in the germline V gene. DNA for the CDR3: TGCGCCAGCAGCCAAGAAAGCCCCCAGGGGAATGGCTACACCTTC. This encodes CASSQESPQGNGYTF.

This chain joins TRBV2 and TRBJ2-5; D is undetermined. Germline CDR1 and CDR2: SNHLY and FYNNEI. The CDR3 runs to 12 residues. Trimming left V 4 bases short and J 5 bases short, with 8 bases between. The CDR3: CASSVLFETQYF. The CDR3 nucleotides are TGTGCCAGCAGTGTCCTGTTTGAGACCCAGTACTTC.

This rearrangement joins TRBV29-1 to TRBJ2-7, with 10 bases identical to TRBD1. From germline, CDR1 is SQVTM and CDR2 ANQGSEA. The ends lost 6 bases at V and 2 bases at J; junction bases unmatched: 10. The CDR3 loop spans 15 amino acids. This chain's CDR3 is CSVVPPGTGAYEQYF. CDR3 nucleotides: TGCAGCGTCGTACCCCCCGGGACAGGGGCCTACGAGCAGTACTTC.

The chain recombines TRBV7-6 with TRBJ2-3; weak D call: TRBD2 (6 bases). CDR1 SGHVS and CDR2 FNYEAQ come from the germline V gene. Trimming left V 5 bases short and J 2 bases short, with 23 bases between. CDR3 size: 18 residues. CDR3 nucleotide sequence: TGTGCCAGCAGCCCAGAGATAGGCGGGGAAGGGGTCACAGATACGCAGTATTTT. This sequence encodes CASSPEIGGEGVTDTQYF.

V is TRBV7-2 and J is TRBJ1-6; maybe TRBD1 (5 bases). From germline, CDR1 is SGHTA and CDR2 FQGNSA. The CDR3 covers 16 residues. V dropped 5 bases and J dropped 1 base, with 12 bases sitting between them. CDR3 protein: CASSPPGGSYNSPLHF. CDR3 bases: TGTGCCAGCAGCCCGCCGGGGGGTTCCTATAATTCACCCCTCCACTTT.

This clone was recorded only once. This chain joins TRBV6-6 and TRBJ1-2; D not certain. The CDR3 length is 12 residues. Germline loops: CDR1 MNHNY, CDR2 SVGAGI (reference sequence). V dropped 7 bases and J dropped 4 bases, with 10 bases sitting between them. The CDR3 loop is CASTGSSYGYTF. The CDR3 region has the DNA TGTGCCAGCACTGGCAGTTCCTATGGCTACACCTTC.

The CDR3 here is CASQDRANYGYTF. CDR3 DNA: TGTGCCAGCCAAGACAGGGCTAACTATGGCTACACCTTC. The chain carries TRBV6-6 and TRBJ1-2; 7 bases align to TRBD1. From germline, CDR1 is MNHNY and CDR2 SVGAGI (reference sequence). The CDR3 length is 13 residues. V dropped 8 bases and J dropped 0; count of bases not matched to a gene: 3.

The chain combines TRBV27 with TRBJ1-6; D is unclear. The V and J ends lost 6 bases and 7 bases respectively, with 13 bases between them. This CDR3 has 14 residues. CDR1 is MNHEY and CDR2 is SMNVEV in the germline V gene (reference sequence). The CDR3 bases are TGTGCCAGCAGCCCAGATAACCCGAATTCACCCCTCCACTTT. Its protein is CASSPDNPNSPLHF.

The V gene is TRBV18, the J gene TRBJ2-7; D remains ambiguous. With 3 bases removed from V and 2 bases from J, the gap between germline ends came to 11 bases. Germline CDR1 KGHSH, CDR2 LQKENI. The CDR3 extends over 14 amino acids. The CDR3 nucleotides read TGTGCCAGCTCACCCTCACGCGACACCTACGAGCAGTACTTC. Residues: CASSPSRDTYEQYF.

This clone appeared a single time. The chain combines TRBV10-3 with TRBJ2-3, with a possible D match to TRBD1 (5 bases). This CDR3 is built from 14 residues. Deletions cut 0 bases from V and 1 base from J, with 5 bases between. CDR1 and CDR2 (germline): ENHRY, SYGVKD. CDR3 nucleotide sequence: TGTGCCATCAGTGAGTCAGGGGGCACAGATACGCAGTATTTT. Protein: CAISESGGTDTQYF.

The V call is TRBV7-9, the J call TRBJ2-1, with a tentative D call TRBD2 (6 bases). The CDR3 sequence is 15 residues long. V lost 2 bases and J lost 4, with 12 bases in between. Germline assignment: CDR1 SEHNR and CDR2 FQNEAQ (reference sequence). The CDR3 sequence: CASSLNRGTYNEQFF. The CDR3 nucleotides are TGTGCCAGCAGCTTAAACCGCGGGACTTACAATGAGCAGTTCTTC.

The chain is built from TRBV19 and TRBJ2-5, with 9 bases identical to TRBD1. The J segment lost 5 bases and the V segment lost 10 bases, leaving 8 bases of the junction unmatched. CDR3 length equals 13 residues. The germline V gene encodes CDR1 LNHDA and CDR2 SQIVND (reference sequence). The CDR3 loop is CAIPGTGRETQYF. CDR3 in DNA: TGTGCCATTCCAGGGACAGGGAGGGAGACCCAGTACTTC. The full variable domain, completed using reference TRBV19 and TRBJ2-5, is DGGITQSPKYLFRKEGQNVTLSCEQNLNHDAMYWYRQDPGQGLRLIYYSQIVNDFQKGDIAEGYSVSREKKESFPLTVTSAQKNPTAFYLCAIPGTGRETQYFGPGTRLLVL.

This chain connects TRBV29-1 to TRBJ1-1, with D perhaps matching TRBD1 (6 bases). The CDR3 is 12 residues long. V lost 7 bases and J 4 bases, leaving 13 bases between the germline ends. Germline CDR1 and CDR2: SQVTM and ANQGSEA. CDR3 nucleotides: TGCAGCGACACAGGGCAGAGCACTGAAGCTTTCTTT. It yields the protein CSDTGQSTEAFF.

This chain links TRBV5-1 with TRBJ2-3; 7 nucleotides match TRBD2. CDR3 size: 17 residues. V dropped 4 bases and J dropped 2; count of bases not matched to a gene: 13. Germline loops: CDR1 SGHRS, CDR2 YFSETQ. CDR3 in amino acids: CASSQGWRGKDTDTQYF. The CDR3 bases are TGCGCCAGCAGCCAGGGTTGGCGGGGGAAAGACACAGATACGCAGTATTTT.

This sequence joins TRBV27 and TRBJ1-2; perhaps TRBD1 as D (5 bases). This CDR3 has 13 residues. Germline CDR1 reads MNHEY; CDR2 reads SMNVEV (reference sequence). V gave up 6 bases and J gave up 7 bases, with 15 bases separating them. DNA for the CDR3: TGTGCCAGCAGCACCCAGAGTAGGGGTGGCTACACCTTC. This gives the protein CASSTQSRGGYTF.

The genes are TRBV5-6 and TRBJ2-2, with 7 bases fitting TRBD2. The junction had 9 bases not matched to a gene; V was cut back by 0 bases and J by 4 bases. Germline V gene lookup returns CDR1 SGHDT and CDR2 YYEEEE. The CDR3 contains 17 residues. The CDR3 loop reads CASSLAGGGIATGELFF. The CDR3 region has the DNA TGTGCCAGCAGCTTGGCCGGGGGAGGGATTGCCACCGGGGAGCTGTTTTTT.

This chain joins TRBV6-1 and TRBJ1-2; D possibly corresponds to TRBD1 (5 bases). There are 13 residues in the CDR3. With 8 bases removed from V and 6 bases from J, the gap between germline ends came to 16 bases. Germline V gene data show CDR1 as MNHNS and CDR2 as SASEGT. CDR3 loop: CASAGSSIDGYTF. The CDR3 coding sequence is TGTGCCAGCGCAGGGTCCTCTATTGATGGCTACACCTTC.

This rearrangement joins TRBV29-1 to TRBJ1-1; tentatively, D is TRBD1 (5 bases). This CDR3 has 12 amino acids. The V end lost 3 bases, the J end lost 11 bases, and 16 bases lay between the germline ends. Germline CDR1 reads SQVTM; CDR2 reads ANQGSEA. In DNA form, the CDR3 reads TGCAGCGTTGACCCCGGGGGGGAGTCGGCTTTCTTT. Its translation is CSVDPGGESAFF. Full variable domain (rest looked up from reference TRBV29-1 and TRBJ1-1): SAVISQKPSRDICQRGTSLTIQCQVDSQVTMMFWYRQQPGQSLTLIATANQGSEATYESGFVIDKFPISRPNLTFSTLTVSNMSPEDSSIYLCSVDPGGESAFFGQGTRLTVV.

The rearrangement uses TRBV2 and TRBJ1-4; perhaps TRBD1 as D (6 bases). The CDR3 totals 15 residues. Per germline, CDR1 SNHLY and CDR2 FYNNEI. V dropped 3 bases and J dropped 3 bases, with 11 bases sitting between them. The CDR3 sequence: CASSDRGQSNEKLFF. The CDR3 bases are TGTGCCAGCAGTGACCGAGGACAGTCTAATGAAAAACTGTTTTTT.

This chain joins TRBV2 and TRBJ1-1, with 7 bases matching TRBD1. Unmatched junction bases numbered 3, after V lost 2 bases and J lost 0 bases. CDR1 is SNHLY, CDR2 FYNNEI, per germline. CDR3 size: 15 residues. The CDR3 loop is CASSEQGVVNTEAFF. The CDR3 region has the DNA TGTGCCAGCAGTGAACAGGGGGTGGTGAACACTGAAGCTTTCTTT.

The CDR3: CSASGGEKLFF. The CDR3 nucleotides are TGCAGTGCGAGCGGGGGTGAAAAACTGTTTTTT. J is TRBJ1-4 and V is TRBV20-1, with a tentative D call TRBD1 (5 bases). Trimming pared 6 bases from V and 7 bases from J, leaving 9 bases between. Germline V gives CDR1 DFQATT, CDR2 SNEGSKA (reference sequence). The CDR3 loop spans 11 amino acids.

This clone was seen only once. V usage is TRBV19 and J usage is TRBJ2-5, with D hard to call. The CDR3 is made up of 14 amino acids. Per the germline V gene, CDR1 is LNHDA and CDR2 is SQIVND (reference sequence). V lost 4 bases, J lost 5 bases, and 14 bases lay in between. CDR3 in amino acids: CASSKTTPKETQYF. CDR3 DNA sequence: TGTGCCAGTAGTAAAACGACACCGAAGGAGACCCAGTACTTC.

The rearrangement joins TRBV7-9 to TRBJ1-4, with 8 bases identical to TRBD1. Germline V gene sequence: CDR1 SEHNR, CDR2 FQNEAQ (reference sequence). Trimming at V came to 5 bases and at J to 8 bases, leaving 10 bases not matched to a gene. This CDR3 is built from 15 residues. The CDR3 reads CASSPSGGGEEKLFF. Here the CDR3 DNA reads TGTGCCAGCAGCCCCTCAGGGGGCGGCGAGGAAAAACTGTTTTTT.

The chain uses TRBV7-9 and TRBJ1-2; tentatively, D is TRBD1 (6 bases). The CDR3 has 13 residues. The V gene lost 1 base and the J gene lost 8 bases, with 11 bases spanning the gap. Germline lookup yields CDR1 SEHNR and CDR2 FQNEAQ (reference sequence). For the CDR3, the DNA is TGTGCCAGCAGCTTAGGGACAGAAGAGGGCTACACCTTC. Its translation: CASSLGTEEGYTF.